The clone carrying this T cell receptor (beta chain) was observed a handful of times. The source of the sample is a study of type 1 regulatory T cells. For the study at large: This in vitro CD4 product, T-allo10, is enriched for Tr1 cells and alloantigen-specific.

The CDR3 runs to 15 residues. Germline CDR1 SQVTM, CDR2 ANQGSEA. J gave up 7 bases and V 2 bases, and 11 bases lay outside the gene matches. TCRdb called the reads again in MiXCR, with one record for every CDR3 protein. This table holds roughly 20,000 distinct CDR3 sequences, 9.5% to 13% found once. Input material: CD4+ T cells, either the whole sample or a sorted fraction (not recorded which). The chain links TRBV29-1 to TRBJ2-5; the match to TRBD2 covers 9 bases. The receptor was isolated from a human donor in good health. The CDR3 region is CSVERLADGKGTQYF. The DNA of the CDR3 is TGCAGCGTTGAACGACTAGCGGACGGGAAAGGGACCCAGTACTTC.